These T cell receptor beta chains were read from a single sample in a study of blood T cells in healthy people across ages. TCRdb redid the calling of the 5' RACE reads with MiXCR, one entry per CDR3 protein. Altogether about 670,000 distinct CDR3 sequences are present, approximately 52% being singletons, with the ten largest covering roughly 13%. Material for sequencing was blood. The receptors here all came from a woman of 80 years or more in good health. Each CDR3 is given with its conserved first and last residue.

cdr3_aa,v_call,j_call
CARPGQGALEQYF,TRBV5-1,TRBJ2-7
CASSLRTYNEQYF,TRBV7-6,-
CASNLLGAGETQYF,TRBV9,TRBJ2-5
CASTPRQDKNIQYF,TRBV6-6,TRBJ2-4
CASSLWATGDLNTEAFF,TRBV27,TRBJ1-1
CSVDRRYQETQYF,TRBV29-1,TRBJ2-5
CASTLQDRRGETQFF,TRBV27,TRBJ2-1
CASSYGWNYNEQFF,TRBV6-2/TRBV6-3,TRBJ2-1
CASSHNIRTYEQYF,TRBV5-1,TRBJ2-7
CASSPSTGINYGYTF,TRBV4-1,TRBJ1-2
CASSLAAEKLFF,TRBV11-2,TRBJ1-4
CATRFISGGGNTEAFF,TRBV10-3,TRBJ1-1
CSVDGTGKLYGYTF,TRBV29-1,TRBJ1-2
CASSQTHMMYF,TRBV3-1,TRBJ2-7
CASSQEWGGSSSSYEQYF,TRBV14,TRBJ2-7
CASSFHSGATDTQYF,TRBV6-5,TRBJ2-3
CASSYSVAGAKKETQYF,TRBV6-6,TRBJ2-5
CASSSLGPNTEAFF,TRBV27,TRBJ1-1
CASSPQGKYQPQHF,TRBV27,TRBJ1-5
CSAREPMSRRNSPLHF,TRBV20-1,TRBJ1-6
CASSLAGVGEQFF,TRBV2,TRBJ2-1